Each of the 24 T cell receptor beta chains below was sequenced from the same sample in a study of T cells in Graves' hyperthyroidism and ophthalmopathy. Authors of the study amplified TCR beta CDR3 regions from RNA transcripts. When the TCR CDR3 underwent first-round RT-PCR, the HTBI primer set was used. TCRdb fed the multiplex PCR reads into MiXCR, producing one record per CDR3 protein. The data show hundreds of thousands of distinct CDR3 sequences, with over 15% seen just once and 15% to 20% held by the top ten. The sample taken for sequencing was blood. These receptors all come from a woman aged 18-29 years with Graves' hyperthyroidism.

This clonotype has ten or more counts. In DNA form, the CDR3 reads TGTGCCAGCAGCCCACGACAGGCCCAGAATAGCAATCAGCCCCAGCATTTT. Encoded protein: CASSPRQAQNSNQPQHF. The chain carries TRBV12-3 or TRBV12-4 and TRBJ1-5, with D possibly TRBD1 on 6 matching bases. This CDR3 region has 17 residues. Trimming stripped 6 bases from V and 0 bases from J, with 18 bases between.

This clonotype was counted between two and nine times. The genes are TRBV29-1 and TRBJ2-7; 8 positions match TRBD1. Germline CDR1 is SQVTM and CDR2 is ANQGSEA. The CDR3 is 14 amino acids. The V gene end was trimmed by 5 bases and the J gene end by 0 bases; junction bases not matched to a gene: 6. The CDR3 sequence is CSVNDRGLSYEQYF. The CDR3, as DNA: TGCAGCGTTAACGACAGGGGCCTCTCCTACGAGCAGTACTTC.

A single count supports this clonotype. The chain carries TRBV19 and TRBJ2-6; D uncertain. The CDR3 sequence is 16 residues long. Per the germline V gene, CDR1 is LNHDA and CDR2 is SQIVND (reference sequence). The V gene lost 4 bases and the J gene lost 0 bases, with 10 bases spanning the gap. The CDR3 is CASSTLLSSGANVLTF. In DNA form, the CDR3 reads TGTGCCAGTAGTACCCTACTGAGCTCTGGGGCCAACGTCCTGACTTTC.

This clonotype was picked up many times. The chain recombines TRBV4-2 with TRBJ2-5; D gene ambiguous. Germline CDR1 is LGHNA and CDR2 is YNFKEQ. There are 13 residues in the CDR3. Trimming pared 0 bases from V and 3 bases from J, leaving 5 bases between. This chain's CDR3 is CASSQDRKETQYF. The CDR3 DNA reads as TGTGCCAGCAGCCAAGACAGGAAAGAGACCCAGTACTTC.

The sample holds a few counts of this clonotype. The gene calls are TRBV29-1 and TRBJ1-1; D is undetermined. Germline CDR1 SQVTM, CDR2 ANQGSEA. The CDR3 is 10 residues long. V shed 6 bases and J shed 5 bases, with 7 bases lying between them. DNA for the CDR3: TGCAGCGTACCGGGTACTGAAGCTTTCTTT. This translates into CSVPGTEAFF.

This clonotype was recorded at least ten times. The CDR3 region has the DNA TGTGCCAGAGAAGTGGGATATACGCAGTATTTT. Protein: CAREVGYTQYF. This chain uses TRBV2 with TRBJ2-3; D is unclear. This CDR3 contains 11 residues. Trimming left V 9 bases short and J 7 bases short, with 11 bases between. Germline-derived CDR1 and CDR2 are SNHLY and FYNNEI. Looking up the rest from reference TRBV2 and TRBJ2-3 gives the full variable domain: EPEVTQTPSHQVTQMGQEVILRCVPISNHLYFYWYRQILGQKVEFLVSFYNNEISEKSEIFDDQFSVERPDGSNFTLKIRSTKLEDSAMYFCAREVGYTQYFGPGTRLTVL.

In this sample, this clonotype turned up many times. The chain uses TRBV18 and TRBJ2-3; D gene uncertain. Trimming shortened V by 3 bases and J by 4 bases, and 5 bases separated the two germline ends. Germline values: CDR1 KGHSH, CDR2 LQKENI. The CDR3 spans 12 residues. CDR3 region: CASSPRADTQYF. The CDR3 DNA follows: TGTGCCAGCTCACCTCGGGCAGATACGCAGTATTTT. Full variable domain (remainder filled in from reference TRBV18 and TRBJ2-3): NAGVMQNPRHLVRRRGQEARLRCSPMKGHSHVYWYRQLPEEGLKFMVYLQKENIIDESGMPKERFSAEFPKEGPSILRIQQVVRGDSAAYFCASSPRADTQYFGPGTRLTVL.

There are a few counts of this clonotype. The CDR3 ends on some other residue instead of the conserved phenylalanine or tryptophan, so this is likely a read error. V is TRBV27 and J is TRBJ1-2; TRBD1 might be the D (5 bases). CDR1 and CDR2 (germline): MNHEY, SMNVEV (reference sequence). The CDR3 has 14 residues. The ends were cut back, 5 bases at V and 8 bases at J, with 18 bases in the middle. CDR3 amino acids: CASSPSEGTGGYTL. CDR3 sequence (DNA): TGTGCCAGCAGTCCCTCGGAAGGAACAGGCGGCTACACCCTC.

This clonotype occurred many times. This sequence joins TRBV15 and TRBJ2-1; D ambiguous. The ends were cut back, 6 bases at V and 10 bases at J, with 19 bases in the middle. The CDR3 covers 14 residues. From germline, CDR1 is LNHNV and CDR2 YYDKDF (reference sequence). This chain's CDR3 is CATSPRLVSFEQFF. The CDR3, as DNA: TGTGCCACCAGTCCCCGACTCGTCTCCTTCGAGCAGTTCTTC.

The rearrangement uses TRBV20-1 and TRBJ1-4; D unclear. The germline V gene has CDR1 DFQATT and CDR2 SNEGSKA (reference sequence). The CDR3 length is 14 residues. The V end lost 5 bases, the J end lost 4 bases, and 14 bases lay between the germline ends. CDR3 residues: CSAPLRQINEKLFF. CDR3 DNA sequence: TGCAGTGCTCCCCTCAGGCAGATTAATGAAAAACTGTTTTTT.

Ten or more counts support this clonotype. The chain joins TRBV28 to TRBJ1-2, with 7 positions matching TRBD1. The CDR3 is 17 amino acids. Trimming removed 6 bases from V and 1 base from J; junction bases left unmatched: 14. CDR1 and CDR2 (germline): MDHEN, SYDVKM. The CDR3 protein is CASRAGGGGQINYGYTF. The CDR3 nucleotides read TGTGCCAGCAGGGCAGGAGGGGGGGGACAGATTAACTATGGCTACACCTTC.

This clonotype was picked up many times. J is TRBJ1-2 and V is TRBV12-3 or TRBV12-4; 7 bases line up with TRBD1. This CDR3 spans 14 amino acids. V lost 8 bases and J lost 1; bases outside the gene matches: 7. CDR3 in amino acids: CASLGDRLNYGYTF. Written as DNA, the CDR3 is TGTGCCAGCCTAGGGGACAGACTTAACTATGGCTACACCTTC.

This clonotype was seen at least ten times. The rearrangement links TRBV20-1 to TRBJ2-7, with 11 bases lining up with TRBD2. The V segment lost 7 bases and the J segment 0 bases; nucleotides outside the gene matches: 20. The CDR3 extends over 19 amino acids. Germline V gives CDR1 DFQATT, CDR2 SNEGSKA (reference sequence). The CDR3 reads CSVDGGASGGPRSSYEQYF. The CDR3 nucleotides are TGCAGTGTCGACGGGGGGGCTAGCGGGGGGCCCAGGAGCTCCTACGAGCAGTACTTC.

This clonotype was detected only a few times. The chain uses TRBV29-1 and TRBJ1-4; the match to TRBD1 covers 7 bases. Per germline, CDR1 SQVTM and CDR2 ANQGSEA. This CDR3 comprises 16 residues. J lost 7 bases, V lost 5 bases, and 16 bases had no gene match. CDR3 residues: CSVTTARDSSGEKLFF. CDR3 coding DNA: TGCAGCGTTACCACCGCAAGGGACAGTTCGGGTGAAAAACTGTTTTTT. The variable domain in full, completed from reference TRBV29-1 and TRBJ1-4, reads SAVISQKPSRDICQRGTSLTIQCQVDSQVTMMFWYRQQPGQSLTLIATANQGSEATYESGFVIDKFPISRPNLTFSTLTVSNMSPEDSSIYLCSVTTARDSSGEKLFFGSGTQLSVL.

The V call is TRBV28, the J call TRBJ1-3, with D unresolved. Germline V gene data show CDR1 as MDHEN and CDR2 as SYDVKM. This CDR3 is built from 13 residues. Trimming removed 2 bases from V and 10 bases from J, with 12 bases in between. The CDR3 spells CASSLGQLGTIYF. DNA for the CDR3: TGTGCCAGCAGTTTAGGCCAGCTTGGGACCATATATTTT.

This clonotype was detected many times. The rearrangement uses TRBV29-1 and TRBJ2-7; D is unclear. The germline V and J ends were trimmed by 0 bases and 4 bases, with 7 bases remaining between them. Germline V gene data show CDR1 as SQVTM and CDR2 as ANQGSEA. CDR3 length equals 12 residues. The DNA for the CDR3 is TGCAGCGTTGAAGATAGGAAGTACGAGCAGTACTTC. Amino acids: CSVEDRKYEQYF.

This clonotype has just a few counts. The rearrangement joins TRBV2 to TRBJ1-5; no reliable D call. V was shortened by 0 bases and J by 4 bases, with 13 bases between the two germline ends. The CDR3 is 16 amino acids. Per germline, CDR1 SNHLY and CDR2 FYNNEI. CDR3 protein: CASSEALPGPNQPQHF. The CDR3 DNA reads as TGTGCCAGCAGTGAAGCGTTACCGGGCCCGAATCAGCCCCAGCATTTT.

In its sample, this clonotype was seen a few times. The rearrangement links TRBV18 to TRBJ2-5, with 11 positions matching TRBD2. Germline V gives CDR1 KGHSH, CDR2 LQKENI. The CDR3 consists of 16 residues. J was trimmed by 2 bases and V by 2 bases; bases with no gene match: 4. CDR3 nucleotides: TGTGCCAGCTCACCATCTAGCGGGAGGACTCAAGAGACCCAGTACTTC. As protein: CASSPSSGRTQETQYF.

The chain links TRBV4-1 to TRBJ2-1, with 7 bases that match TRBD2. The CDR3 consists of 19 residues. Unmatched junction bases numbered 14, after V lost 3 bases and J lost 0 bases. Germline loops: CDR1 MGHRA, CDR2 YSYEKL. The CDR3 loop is CASSHHLAVILSSYNEQFF. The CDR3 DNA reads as TGCGCCAGCAGCCACCACCTAGCGGTCATACTAAGCTCCTACAATGAGCAGTTCTTC.

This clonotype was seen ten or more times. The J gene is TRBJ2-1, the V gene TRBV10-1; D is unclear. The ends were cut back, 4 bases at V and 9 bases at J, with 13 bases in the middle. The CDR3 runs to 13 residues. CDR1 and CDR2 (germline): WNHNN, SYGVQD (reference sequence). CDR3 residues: CASSVRLSGEQFF. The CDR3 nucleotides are TGCGCCAGCAGTGTCCGTCTTTCGGGTGAGCAGTTCTTC.

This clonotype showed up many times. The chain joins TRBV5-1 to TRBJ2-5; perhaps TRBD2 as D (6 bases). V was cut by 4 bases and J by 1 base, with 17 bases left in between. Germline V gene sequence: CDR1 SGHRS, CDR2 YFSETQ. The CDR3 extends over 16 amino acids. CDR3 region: CASSSGRRPTQETQYF. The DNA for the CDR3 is TGCGCCAGCAGCAGCGGGCGGCGACCTACCCAAGAGACCCAGTACTTC.

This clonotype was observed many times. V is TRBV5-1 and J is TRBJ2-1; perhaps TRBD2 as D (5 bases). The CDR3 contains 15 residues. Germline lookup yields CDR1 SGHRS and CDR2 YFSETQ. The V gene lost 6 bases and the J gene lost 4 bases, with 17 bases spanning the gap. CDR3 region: CASKAAEGNYNEQFF. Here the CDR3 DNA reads TGCGCCAGCAAAGCCGCCGAGGGCAATTACAATGAGCAGTTCTTC.

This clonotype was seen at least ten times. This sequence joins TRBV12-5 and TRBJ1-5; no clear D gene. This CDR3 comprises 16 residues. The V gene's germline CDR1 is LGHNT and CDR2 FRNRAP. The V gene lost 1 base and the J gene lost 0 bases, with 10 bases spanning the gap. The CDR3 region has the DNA TGTGCTAGTGGTTTGGCTCTCCCATATAGCAATCAGCCCCAGCATTTT. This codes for CASGLALPYSNQPQHF.

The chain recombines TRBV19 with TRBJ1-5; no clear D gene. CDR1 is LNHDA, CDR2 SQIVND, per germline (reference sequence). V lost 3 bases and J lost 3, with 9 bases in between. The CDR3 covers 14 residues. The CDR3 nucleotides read TGTGCCAGTAGTATCGAGGATAACAATCAGCCCCAGCATTTT. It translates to CASSIEDNNQPQHF.